This T cell receptor (beta chain) was identified in a study of cytomegalovirus exposure and HLA in healthy donors. Whole-study findings and limits: There were some public TCRs occurring in many donors, but most TCR sequences were rare. High specificity and sensitivity for cytomegalovirus status were reported for the classifier. The study flagged fewer than 200 TCR beta chains as cytomegalovirus-associated. In vitro confirmation showed three CMV-associated chains to be CMV antigen specific.

The assay was immunoSEQ multiplex PCR, and TCRdb's table has in-frame clones only and misses some. The repertoire holds over 200,000 clones, 83% seen once, with roughly 6% in the top ten. Germline lookup yields CDR1 SGHRS and CDR2 YFSETQ. The CDR3 has 15 residues. With V trimmed by 4 bases and J by 4 bases, 8 bases remained unmatched. Note on this clone: Its specificity is unknown.

Input material: PBMCs. This chain joins TRBV5-1 and TRBJ2-3; 8 positions agree with TRBD2. The receptor comes from a woman aged 18-30 years in good health and CMV-seronegative. CDR3 region: CASSPTSGGADTQYF. CDR3 coding DNA: TGCGCCAGCAGCCCCACTAGCGGAGGGGCAGATACGCAGTATTTT.